The sequence of this T cell receptor beta chain was determined in a study of shared clonotypes between healthy human individuals (dated by TCRdb to the early 2020s). Study-level background: A few men and a couple of women, aged 18 to 49 years, made up the cohort. For each donor, three plates each were used for CD4 naive and CD4 memory, two plates were used for CD8 naive, and one plate was used for CD8 memory. To estimate repertoire size and how much clonotypes are shared between individuals, the study performed deep sequencing of blood TCR repertoires from a few healthy adults. Libraries were prepared and TCR repertoires were sequenced by different laboratories using diverse techniques, in order to increase sequencing depth and limit assay-specific biases. Per donor, leukapheresis produced somewhere between about 0.94 and 9.5 billion PBMCs.

Beyond this particular receptor, the publication reports: Compared with non-shared clonotypes, the clonotypes found in all four sorted-subset donors had higher generation probabilities. Naive subsets generally had larger estimated clonotype richness than memory subsets did. Because the study included only a small number of donors, the genetic and exposure-history diversity represented was limited. Rarefaction of sorted-subset datasets indicated incomplete sequencing despite the large sequencing depth. Pairwise subsampling indicated that sequencing depth was expected to affect the degree of clonotype sharing among donors. Approximately 5% of naive CD4, 3.5% of naive CD8, roughly 2.4% of memory CD4, and approximately 0.4% of memory CD8 clonotypes were shared across four donors. Sampling was restricted to blood, and TCR repertoires in tissue are likely to differ from TCR repertoires in blood.

As concerns this clone: Which antigen it targets is not known. No quality values exist for individual bases; no much larger clone is one base distant.

The donors were healthy, HIV-negative adults with no recently reported acute infections or vaccinations. Every donor was a Caucasian adult residing in Nashville, Tennessee, USA. CD4+ T cells were enriched through magnetic negative selection, after which naive cells were positively selected on CD45RA and the remaining negative fraction served as the memory subset. Blood was obtained by leukapheresis, after which PBMCs were separated by Ficoll-Histopaque density gradient centrifugation and cryopreserved in liquid nitrogen vapor phase. Analytical flow cytometry was used to check the purity and quantity of every magnetically sorted T cell population. Genomic DNA was isolated from every sorted fraction and measured by UV absorbance on a Nanodrop 2000c. TCR CDR3 regions were amplified from genomic DNA by multiplex PCR using the deep immunoSEQ assay. Extracted genomic DNA from each cell subset was distributed evenly across all wells of several immunoSEQ 96-well plates, and each plate was treated as a replicate. For sorted subsets, around 0.2 ug genomic DNA, equal to about 30,000 T cell genomes, was loaded into each replicate PCR. The purified libraries were quantified using a Qubit 3.0 fluorometer, sized with a Bioanalyzer 2100, and then quantified again using the KAPA Library Quantification kit. Each immunoSEQ 96-well plate was sequenced on its own single-read 150-cycle Illumina NextSeq 550 flow cell. As for the authors' bioinformatics: Because only junctional sequences without quality scores were contained in the immunoSEQ output, filtering matching that applied to full-length reads could not be performed. Sequences were annotated with PyIR, a Python wrapper for IgBLAST v1.9, using IMGT germline references to assign V/J genes and CDR3. Reads were filtered out if the reads had weak V/J assignments (E-value above 1e-6), no CDR3, stop codons, out-of-frame junctions, or ambiguous translated residues. V3J clonotypes were defined as sequences sharing an identical inferred V gene, J gene, and CDR3 amino acid sequence. Percentage overlap between repertoires was calculated by dividing the number of shared unique clonotypes by the size of the smaller repertoire. Three approaches were used to assess repertoire richness: RTK rarefaction, the Chao1 estimator, and Recon v2.1 estimates of unobserved clonotypes. Generation probabilities for all TCRbeta clonotypes obtained by the gDNA method from a few donors were computed using OLGA. Imported from immuneACCESS, the table was reduced by TCRdb to in-frame sequences with V and J called. These copies leave out some clones; in studies compared against another copy, an unresolved V gene accounts for under half, and the cause of the remainder is not known. Clonal size and the V and J genes are those of that table, whereas D and trimming came from the DNA. This sample holds more than 400,000 clones; 95% to 97% were observed only once. Jointly, the top ten make up about 0.06% of the sample.

The sample comprised naive CD4+ T cells sorted from blood. The cell subset or site label here, explained by the study, means: CD45RA+ positively selected. The source is a woman in her twenties or thirties in good health.

In nucleotide form, the sequence is TGTGCCAGCAGCTTGGCCGGACAGCCTGAGCAGTTCTTC. It specifies CASSLAGQPEQFF. This chain joins TRBV5-5 to TRBJ2-1; the D gene is perhaps TRBD1, on 6 matching bases. The V and J ends are trimmed by 0 bases and 9 bases, leaving 10 bases between them. CDR1 and CDR2, per the germline V gene (reference sequence), are SGHKS and YYEKEE. The CDR3 measures 13 amino acids from cysteine to phenylalanine. The retained sequence is limited to the CDR3, 39 bases, with the frame set at the first base.